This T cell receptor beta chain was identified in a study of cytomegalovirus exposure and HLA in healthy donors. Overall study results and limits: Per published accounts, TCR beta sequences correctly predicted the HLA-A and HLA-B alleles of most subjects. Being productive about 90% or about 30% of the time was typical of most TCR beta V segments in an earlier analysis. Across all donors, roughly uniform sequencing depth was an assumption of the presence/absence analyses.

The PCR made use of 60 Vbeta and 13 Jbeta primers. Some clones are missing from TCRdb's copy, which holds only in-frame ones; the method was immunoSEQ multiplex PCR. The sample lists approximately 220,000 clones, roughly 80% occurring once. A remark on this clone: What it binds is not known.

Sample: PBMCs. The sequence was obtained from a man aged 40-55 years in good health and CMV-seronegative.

Written as DNA, the CDR3 is TGTGCCAGCACCCCCCCACAGGGTGGAAATACGCAGTATTTT. Protein: CASTPPQGGNTQYF. The chain uses TRBV7-2 and TRBJ2-3; a possible D gene is TRBD1 (6 bases). The germline gives CDR1 SGHTA, CDR2 FQGNSA. The CDR3 contains 14 residues. V lost 7 bases and J 7 bases, leaving 18 bases between the germline ends. The full variable domain, rest sourced from reference TRBV7-2 and TRBJ2-3, is GAGVSQSPSNKVTEKGKDVELRCDPISGHTALYWYRQSLGQGLEFLIYFQGNSAPDKSGLPSDRFSAERTGGSVSTLTIQRTQQEDSAVYLCASTPPQGGNTQYFGPGTRLTVL.